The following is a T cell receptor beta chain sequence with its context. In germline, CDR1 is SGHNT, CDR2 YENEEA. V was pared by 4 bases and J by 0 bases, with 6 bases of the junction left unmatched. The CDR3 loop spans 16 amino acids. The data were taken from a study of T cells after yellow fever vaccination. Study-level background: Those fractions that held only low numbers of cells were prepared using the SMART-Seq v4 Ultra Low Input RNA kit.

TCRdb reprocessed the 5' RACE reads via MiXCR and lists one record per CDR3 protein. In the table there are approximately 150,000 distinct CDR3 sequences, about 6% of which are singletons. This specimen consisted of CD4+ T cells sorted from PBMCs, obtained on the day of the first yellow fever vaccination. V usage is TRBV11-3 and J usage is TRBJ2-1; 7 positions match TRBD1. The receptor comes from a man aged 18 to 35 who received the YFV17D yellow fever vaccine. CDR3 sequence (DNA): TGTGCCAGCAGCTCGCAACAGGGGAGCTCCTACAATGAGCAGTTCTTC. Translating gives CASSSQQGSSYNEQFF.